The 29 T cell receptor beta chains presented below share a single source sample, sequenced in a study of CD8+ T cells in alopecia areata. Sequencing templates came from extracted RNA that was reverse transcribed into cDNA. The assay was immunoSEQ multiplex PCR, and TCRdb's table has in-frame clones only and misses some. The table lists 150,000 to 200,000 clones, about 65% of them singletons. The treatment was: oral pan-JAK inhibitor, 5-10 mg twice daily. The sample in question was CD4+ T cells sorted from blood, obtained at week 49, from a patient treated with tofacitinib. These receptors were collected from a human donor with alopecia areata.

The chain is built from TRBV14 and TRBJ1-6; unclear D gene. The germline V and J ends were trimmed by 4 bases and 7 bases, with 11 bases remaining between them. The CDR3 loop spans 14 amino acids. Per the germline V gene, CDR1 is SGHDN and CDR2 is FVKESK. The CDR3: CASSRALGNSPLHF. The DNA for the CDR3 is TGTGCCAGCAGCCGGGCCCTAGGAAATTCACCCCTCCACTTT. The full variable domain, with the rest looked up from reference TRBV14 and TRBJ1-6, is EAGVTQFPSHSVIEKGQTVTLRCDPISGHDNLYWYRRVMGKEIKFLLHFVKESKQDESGMPNNRFLAERTGGTYSTLKVQPAELEDSGVYFCASSRALGNSPLHFGNGTRLTVT.

The rearrangement uses TRBV15 and TRBJ1-6; possibly TRBD1 for D (5 bases). Germline V CDR1 and CDR2: LNHNV, YYDKDF (reference sequence). CDR3 size: 15 residues. V was clipped by 0 bases and J by 8 bases, with 11 bases between them. The CDR3 region is CATSREGQGYSPLHF. The CDR3 DNA sequence: TGTGCCACCAGCAGAGAGGGGCAGGGTTATTCACCCCTCCACTTT.

The rearrangement links TRBV6-5 to TRBJ2-1; D is possibly TRBD1 (6 bases). With 6 bases removed from V and 9 bases from J, the gap between germline ends came to 9 bases. The CDR3 is 11 amino acids. From germline, CDR1 is MNHEY and CDR2 SVGAGI. The CDR3 nucleotides are TGTGCCAGCAGCCAGACAGGTGAGCAGTTCTTC. It yields the protein CASSQTGEQFF.

The chain is built from TRBV7-2 and TRBJ2-3; 8 nucleotides align to TRBD1. CDR1 and CDR2 from the germline V gene are SGHTA and FQGNSA. This CDR3 spans 16 amino acids. The J segment lost 5 bases and the V segment lost 5 bases, leaving 12 bases of the junction unmatched. Here the CDR3 reads CASSLSPTGVGDTQYF. The CDR3 DNA sequence: TGTGCCAGCAGCCTAAGCCCGACAGGGGTTGGAGATACGCAGTATTTT.

As regards this clone: Other DNA sequences within the sample encode an identical CDR3. The V and J genes are TRBV30 and TRBJ2-5; D is perhaps TRBD2 (5 bases). This CDR3 is 13 amino acids long. Per the germline V gene, CDR1 is GTSNPN and CDR2 is SVGIG (reference sequence). V was clipped by 0 bases and J by 1 base, with 6 bases between them. The DNA for the CDR3 is TGTGCCTGGAGTGTTGGAGGCCAAGAGACCCAGTACTTC. Protein sequence: CAWSVGGQETQYF.

This clone appeared a few times. The chain employs TRBV19 and TRBJ2-5; a weak D match, TRBD2 (6 bases). V lost 5 bases, J lost 7 bases, and 20 bases lay in between. CDR1 LNHDA and CDR2 SQIVND come from the germline V gene (reference sequence). This CDR3 has 15 residues. This CDR3 reads CASSRRDSSIRTQYF. In DNA form, the CDR3 reads TGTGCCAGTAGTCGCCGGGACTCGTCTATCCGGACCCAGTACTTC.

The chain employs TRBV29-1 and TRBJ2-5; unclear D gene. The V end lost 8 bases, the J end lost 2 bases, and 9 bases lay between the germline ends. CDR1 and CDR2 (germline): SQVTM, ANQGSEA. This CDR3 contains 11 residues. CDR3 DNA: TGCAGCACCAAGCAGCAAGAGACCCAGTACTTC. This gives the protein CSTKQQETQYF.

The rearrangement joins TRBV29-1 to TRBJ2-5, with D perhaps being TRBD1 or TRBD2 (5 bases each). Trimming took off 6 bases at V and 0 bases at J, with 17 bases between the two ends. The CDR3 has 15 amino acids. CDR1 and CDR2 from the germline V gene are SQVTM and ANQGSEA. CDR3 sequence: CSVEPRDLYQETQYF. The CDR3 nucleotides are TGCAGCGTCGAGCCCCGGGACCTGTACCAAGAGACCCAGTACTTC.

The rearrangement uses TRBV5-1 and TRBJ2-5; TRBD2 agrees at 13 bases. The germline V gene has CDR1 SGHRS and CDR2 YFSETQ. The CDR3 has 15 amino acids. V trimming: 4 bases; J trimming: 5 bases; junction bases outside the gene matches: 5. The CDR3 DNA reads TGCGCCAGCAGCGGGCCGGGACTAGCGGGGGAGACCCAGTACTTC. Translation: CASSGPGLAGETQYF.

The chain couples TRBV5-6 to TRBJ2-1; 10 nucleotides match TRBD2. CDR3 length: 13 residues. The ends lost 0 bases at V and 11 bases at J; junction bases unmatched: 2. CDR1 and CDR2 (germline): SGHDT, YYEEEE. The CDR3 sequence is CASSLELAGQQFF. The DNA of the CDR3 is TGTGCCAGCAGCTTGGAACTAGCGGGGCAGCAGTTCTTC.

This rearrangement joins TRBV4-3 to TRBJ1-1; TRBD1 might be the D (5 bases). V dropped 1 base and J dropped 4 bases, with 13 bases sitting between them. This CDR3 has 15 amino acids. Germline V lookup: CDR1 LGHNA, CDR2 YSLEER. The DNA of the CDR3 is TGCGCCAGCAGCCAAGTCTCCGGGGGTCCCACTGAAGCTTTCTTT. Amino acid sequence: CASSQVSGGPTEAFF.

This clone has only a few counts. The chain uses TRBV2 and TRBJ1-4; D possibly corresponds to TRBD1 (5 bases). V lost 1 base, J lost 5 bases, and 8 bases lay in between. Looked up from germline, CDR1 is SNHLY and CDR2 is FYNNEI. This CDR3 has 14 amino acids. Here the CDR3 reads CASSEDRLNEKLFF. As DNA, the CDR3 is TGTGCCAGCAGTGAAGACAGGTTAAATGAAAAACTGTTTTTT.

This clone was detected only a few times. The chain uses TRBV5-1 and TRBJ2-1; 9 bases agree with TRBD1. Germline CDR1 is SGHRS and CDR2 is YFSETQ. V lost 3 bases to trimming and J lost 7 bases; unmatched junction nucleotides: 8. The CDR3 is 15 amino acids. The CDR3 nucleotides are TGCGCCAGCAGCTCTCTAGGACAGGGGAAAAATGAGCAGTTCTTC. As protein: CASSSLGQGKNEQFF.

This clone was detected only once. The genes are TRBV7-2 and TRBJ1-1; D is perhaps TRBD1 (6 bases). The CDR3 spans 15 residues. Germline V lookup: CDR1 SGHTA, CDR2 FQGNSA. V was pared by 3 bases and J by 1 base, with 12 bases between. CDR3 loop: CASSLALTGNTEAFF. DNA for the CDR3: TGTGCCAGCAGCTTGGCCCTGACAGGGAACACTGAAGCTTTCTTT.

The gene calls are TRBV30 and TRBJ2-5, with a tentative D call TRBD2 (6 bases). Germline values: CDR1 GTSNPN, CDR2 SVGIG (reference sequence). The CDR3 is 17 residues long. The V and J ends lost 2 bases and 2 bases respectively, with 21 bases between them. The CDR3 protein is CAWSLGGTGVRQETQYF. CDR3 DNA sequence: TGTGCCTGGAGTTTGGGGGGTACTGGGGTACGGCAAGAGACCCAGTACTTC.

This sequence joins TRBV29-1 and TRBJ1-1, with 8 bases aligning to TRBD1. Losses at the gene ends were 4 bases for V and 1 base for J; bases not matched to a gene: 8. This CDR3 region has 15 residues. Germline lookup yields CDR1 SQVTM and CDR2 ANQGSEA. The CDR3: CSVGRRQGRNTEAFF. The CDR3 nucleotides are TGCAGCGTTGGGAGGAGACAGGGGAGGAACACTGAAGCTTTCTTT.

This clone was seen a handful of times. The chain is built from TRBV5-1 and TRBJ1-2; 12 nucleotides agree with TRBD1. Losses at the gene ends were 6 bases for V and 2 bases for J; bases not matched to a gene: 8. The CDR3 spans 16 residues. Looked up from germline, CDR1 is SGHRS and CDR2 is YFSETQ. CDR3 sequence: CASTPGTGGKNYGYTF. The CDR3 bases are TGCGCCAGCACCCCAGGGACAGGGGGCAAGAACTATGGCTACACCTTC.

This clone was detected only a few times. The chain recombines TRBV5-1 with TRBJ1-6; D call uncertain. The CDR3 runs to 14 residues. Per the germline V gene, CDR1 is SGHRS and CDR2 is YFSETQ. The ends were cut back, 4 bases at V and 8 bases at J, with 13 bases in the middle. CDR3 bases: TGCGCCAGCAGCAAACCCAGACCGGATTCACCCCTCCACTTT. It codes for CASSKPRPDSPLHF.

The chain is built from TRBV10-3 and TRBJ2-7; D is possibly TRBD1 (6 bases). Germline lookup yields CDR1 ENHRY and CDR2 SYGVKD. Trimming shortened V by 4 bases and J by 3 bases, and 19 bases separated the two germline ends. The CDR3 is 16 residues long. The DNA for the CDR3 is TGTGCCATCAGTGGGGGGCTTGAGGCCGGTTACTACGAGCAGTACTTC. This gives the protein CAISGGLEAGYYEQYF.

This chain uses TRBV5-6 with TRBJ2-1; 8 nucleotides align to TRBD1. From germline, CDR1 is SGHDT and CDR2 YYEEEE. J lost 5 bases, V lost 0 bases, and 1 base had no gene match. This CDR3 comprises 14 residues. CDR3 nucleotide sequence: TGTGCCAGCAGCTTGGTGGACAGGGACAATGAGCAGTTCTTC. Translation gives CASSLVDRDNEQFF.

This clone was observed a handful of times. The chain joins TRBV29-1 to TRBJ1-2, with 8 bases aligning to TRBD1. Trimming removed 4 bases from V and 4 bases from J; junction bases left unmatched: 8. Germline V gene lookup returns CDR1 SQVTM and CDR2 ANQGSEA. This CDR3 contains 14 residues. The chain's CDR3 is CSVGAGTGGYGYTF. The CDR3 bases are TGCAGCGTTGGTGCCGGGACAGGAGGCTATGGCTACACCTTC. The whole variable domain, filled in from reference TRBV29-1 and TRBJ1-2, reads SAVISQKPSRDICQRGTSLTIQCQVDSQVTMMFWYRQQPGQSLTLIATANQGSEATYESGFVIDKFPISRPNLTFSTLTVSNMSPEDSSIYLCSVGAGTGGYGYTFGSGTRLTVV.

Regarding this clone: Other DNA sequences in this sample translate to the same CDR3. The chain recombines TRBV9 with TRBJ1-5; D might be TRBD1 (5 bases). Per the germline V gene, CDR1 is SGDLS and CDR2 is YYNGEE. This CDR3 region has 14 residues. Deletions cut 0 bases from V and 1 base from J, with 5 bases between. In nucleotides, the CDR3 is TGTGCCAGCAGCGTAGCAGGGAGCAATCAGCCCCAGCATTTT. Translation: CASSVAGSNQPQHF.

This clone was picked up one time. This chain joins TRBV7-9 and TRBJ1-2; D may be TRBD1 (5 bases). Per the germline V gene, CDR1 is SEHNR and CDR2 is FQNEAQ (reference sequence). The CDR3 runs to 14 residues. Trimming left V 5 bases short and J 10 bases short, with 20 bases between. The CDR3 spells CASSPNQGHLDYTF. CDR3 nucleotide sequence: TGTGCCAGCAGCCCGAACCAAGGACACCTAGACTACACCTTC. Looking up the rest from reference TRBV7-9 and TRBJ1-2 gives the full variable domain: DTGVSQNPRHKITKRGQNVTFRCDPISEHNRLYWYRQTLGQGPEFLTYFQNEAQLEKSRLLSDRFSAERPKGSFSTLEIQRTEQGDSAMYLCASSPNQGHLDYTFGSGTRLTVV.

The V gene is TRBV4-3, the J gene TRBJ2-3, with a possible D match to TRBD2 (6 bases). The CDR3 is made up of 15 amino acids. V lost 0 bases, J lost 1 base, and 8 bases lay in between. CDR1 and CDR2 (germline): LGHNA, YSLEER. CDR3 region: CASSQEPGGTDTQYF. The DNA of the CDR3 is TGCGCCAGCAGCCAAGAACCGGGGGGCACAGATACGCAGTATTTT.

The chain carries TRBV2 and TRBJ2-7, with 8 bases aligning to TRBD1. The CDR3 loop spans 12 amino acids. Germline V gene sequence: CDR1 SNHLY, CDR2 FYNNEI. V dropped 6 bases and J dropped 6; count of bases not matched to a gene: 4. CDR3 protein: CASRDDRGEQYF. The CDR3 DNA reads TGTGCCAGCAGGGACGACAGGGGCGAGCAGTACTTC.

The V gene is TRBV4-3, the J gene TRBJ1-1; D gene ambiguous. CDR1 and CDR2 (germline): LGHNA, YSLEER. The CDR3 contains 17 residues. Trimming took off 1 base at V and 0 bases at J, with 15 bases between the two ends. CDR3 nucleotides: TGCGCCAGCAGCCAAGGATTGACGGGCCCCATGAACACTGAAGCTTTCTTT. Its protein is CASSQGLTGPMNTEAFF.

The chain joins TRBV10-2 to TRBJ2-3; D remains unclear. The CDR3 spans 13 residues. Trimming removed 8 bases from V and 2 bases from J, with 11 bases in between. CDR1 is WSHSY and CDR2 is SAAADI in the germline V gene. The CDR3 DNA sequence: TGCGCCAGCCACGAGTCGGTCACAGATACGCAGTATTTT. It yields the protein CASHESVTDTQYF.

This clone was observed a handful of times. The DNA of the CDR3 is TGTGCCATCGGAGGACGGGTTAACTCCTACAATGAGCAGTTCTTC. This sequence encodes CAIGGRVNSYNEQFF. This sequence joins TRBV10-3 and TRBJ2-1, with D possibly matching TRBD2 (5 bases). The CDR3 sequence is 15 residues long. Germline V gives CDR1 ENHRY, CDR2 SYGVKD. Trimming removed 8 bases at V and 0 bases at J, with 14 bases between.

This chain links TRBV25-1 with TRBJ2-5, with 11 bases that match TRBD2. Germline trimming cut 4 bases from V and 2 bases from J; bases unmatched to any gene: 9. The CDR3 has 17 residues. Germline CDR1 reads MGHDK; CDR2 reads SYGVNS. In nucleotides, the CDR3 is TGTGCCAGCAGTGTAGCGGGGGGGCCCAGGGAACAAGAGACCCAGTACTTC. This codes for CASSVAGGPREQETQYF.